This T cell receptor (beta chain) was recorded in a study of CD8 T cells in Susac syndrome (dated by TCRdb to about 2019). For the wider study: Whether CD8+ T cell activation and differentiation in Susac syndrome was antigen driven was tested using repertoire sequencing. The clonality of the CD8+ T cell repertoire was compared across about a dozen healthy donors, some 14 Susac syndrome patients and around 16 multiple sclerosis patients.

RNA was extracted with the RNeasy kit and about 0.5 to 1 ug was reverse transcribed using random hexamers. The immunoSEQ multiplex PCR assay, covering 54 Vbeta and 13 Jbeta segments, was used to amplify TCR beta CDR3 regions. Bias from PCR amplification was corrected by using a synthetic template baseline for primer optimization and for computational correction. In the original analysis: Reads were annotated to V, D and J genes according to IMGT and were analyzed with immunoSEQ Analyzer, with only productive sequences retained. Clonality was computed as one minus Shannon entropy normalized by log2 of the number of productive unique sequences. For each patient and control, public and private clones were evaluated among the 100 most prevalent clones. Clones were defined as Susac-specific when absent from the healthy and MS cohorts, from about 1,100 published viral clones and from other ImmuneACCESS disease sequences. The raw public reads went through TCRdb reprocessing: fastp at Q25, MiXCR clone calling, in-frame beta chains kept. Every distinct CDR3 protein forms one entry, paired with its most common genes and DNA. The V and J calls here are based on TCRdb, not the publication. In this sample the table shows about 300,000 distinct CDR3 sequences, around 91% of which occur a single time. The top ten clones comprise 0.18% of the sample.

Trimmed from V: 5 bases; trimmed from J: 2 bases; junction bases lacking a gene match: 10. Including the terminal cysteine and phenylalanine, the CDR3 comprises 16 residues. The retained sequence is limited to the CDR3, 48 bases, with the frame set at the first base. CDR1 and CDR2 are drawn from the germline V gene (reference sequence): MNHEY, SMNVEV. Overall results and qualifications from the work: The TCR sequencing and HLA analysis was acknowledged to have included a relatively small number of individuals.

Peripheral blood CD8+ and CD4+ T cells from healthy donors, Susac syndrome patients and multiple sclerosis patients were profiled by high-throughput TCR beta sequencing. Treatment-naive patients with stable or active relapsing-remitting disease fulfilling revised McDonald criteria were used as multiple sclerosis controls. Bulk CD8+ and CD4+ T cells were purified by magnetic negative isolation, whereas CD8+ TEMRA cells were enriched by FACS. Blood was drawn into EDTA tubes, processed within 24 hours, and PBMCs were isolated by density gradient centrifugation. PBMCs destined for TCR sequencing were cryopreserved in liquid nitrogen and later thawed in a 37 °C water bath. The sorted or isolated CD4+, CD8+ and CD8+ TEMRA cells reached a purity of at least 90%. As for this clonotype: What antigen it recognizes has not been identified. The input lacks base qualities; no much larger clone sits a single base away.

The V and J segments used are TRBV27 and TRBJ2-3; 7 nucleotides in the junction match TRBD1. The receptor was isolated from a human donor with multiple sclerosis. The sample taken for sequencing was CD8+ T cells from PBMCs. The CDR3 loop reads CASSPQTGLNTDTQYF. The nucleotides are TGTGCCAGCAGTCCGCAGACAGGGCTGAACACAGATACGCAGTATTTT.